This TCR beta chain comes out of a study of T cells in Graves' hyperthyroidism and ophthalmopathy. This clonotype was detected a few times. Its antigen is still unknown. The source material, RNA transcripts, was used to amplify TCR beta CDR3 regions. HTBI primers were the set used in a first-round RT-PCR of the TCR CDR3. TCRdb used MiXCR to reprocess the multiplex PCR reads, holding one entry per CDR3 protein. Of a few hundred thousand distinct CDR3 sequences in the sample, approximately 14% were seen once. Whole-study results and caveats: Ophthalmopathy cases were set apart from stable hyperthyroidism by a 13 V-J model.

V shed 4 bases and J shed 7 bases, with 8 bases lying between them. Germline values: CDR1 MNHEY, CDR2 SVGEGT. This CDR3 has 12 amino acids. What was sequenced was blood. The chain links TRBV6-2 or TRBV6-3 to TRBJ2-1; D uncertain. The receptor's source is a woman aged 30 to 39 with Graves' hyperthyroidism. The CDR3 DNA sequence: TGTGCCAGCAGTTTTACGGTTAATGAGCAGTTCTTC. Translating it yields CASSFTVNEQFF.